The 15 T cell receptor beta chains in this list originate from one sample, sequenced in a study of T cell responses to AZD1222 COVID-19 vaccine. The protocol was immunoSEQ multiplex PCR, while the TCRdb copy is restricted to in-frame clones and leaves out a portion. The repertoire holds over 100,000 clones, with over 75% as singletons. The sequenced sample was peripheral blood, obtained on day 0 of AZD1222 vaccination. The receptors originated from an adult in good health.

The table lists this clone with a count of one. The chain joins TRBV11-2 to TRBJ1-6, with D unresolved. This CDR3 comprises 13 residues. Germline CDR1 is SGHAT and CDR2 is FQNNGV. The germline V and J ends were trimmed by 2 bases and 10 bases, with 9 bases remaining between them. The CDR3 DNA reads TGTGCCAGCAGCTTAAGCGTCGGGTCACCCCTCCACTTT. As protein: CASSLSVGSPLHF. Using reference TRBV11-2 and TRBJ1-6 for the parts outside the CDR3, the full variable domain is EAGVAQSPRYKIIEKRQSVAFWCNPISGHATLYWYQQILGQGPKLLIQFQNNGVVDDSQLPKDRFSAERLKGVDSTLKIQPAKLEDSAVYLCASSLSVGSPLHFGNGTRLTVT.

V and J are TRBV11-2 and TRBJ2-7; D unclear. V was pared by 3 bases and J by 6 bases, with 18 bases between. This CDR3 has 15 amino acids. Germline loops: CDR1 SGHAT, CDR2 FQNNGV. DNA of the CDR3: TGTGCCAGCAGCTTCGCCGGAAAGATACTGGGCGAGCAGTACTTC. Its translation is CASSFAGKILGEQYF.

The V and J genes are TRBV25-1 and TRBJ2-7; the D call may be TRBD1 or TRBD2 (7 bases each). Trimming removed 0 bases from V and 1 base from J, with 16 bases in between. CDR1 and CDR2 (germline): MGHDK, SYGVNS. This CDR3 is 17 amino acids long. CDR3 protein: CASSEYLGGTESYEQYF. CDR3 sequence (DNA): TGTGCCAGCAGTGAATATCTGGGGGGGACAGAATCCTACGAGCAGTACTTC.

The V and J genes are TRBV7-8 and TRBJ1-5; D ambiguous. The V gene's germline CDR1 is SGHVS and CDR2 FQNEAQ. This CDR3 region has 14 residues. Trimming shortened V by 2 bases and J by 5 bases, and 10 bases separated the two germline ends. CDR3 DNA: TGTGCCAGCAGCTTACCACAGACATATCAGCCCCAGCATTTT. This sequence encodes CASSLPQTYQPQHF.

In DNA form, the CDR3 reads TGCGCCAGCAGCCGGAACTCAGGGGGAGCGAACACTGAAGCTTTCTTT. It translates to CASSRNSGGANTEAFF. The chain links TRBV4-3 to TRBJ1-1; TRBD1 matches 7 bases. After removal of 4 bases from V and 1 base from J, the junction contained 9 bases not matched to a gene. Per germline, CDR1 LGHNA and CDR2 YSLEER. CDR3 length: 16 amino acids.

The chain uses TRBV3-1 (or the pseudogene TRBV3-2) and TRBJ2-2; D is undetermined. Between the trimmed V and J ends, which lost 10 bases and 3 bases, there was a span of 15 bases. Germline V gene data show CDR1 as LGHDT and CDR2 as YNNKEL (reference sequence). This CDR3 has 14 residues. The CDR3 DNA sequence: TGTGCCACCACACCCCGGACCTACACCGGGGAGCTGTTTTTT. Translating gives CATTPRTYTGELFF.

This CDR3 reads CASSQEVMGGSSYEQYF. Written as DNA, the CDR3 is TGTGCCAGCAGCCAAGAAGTTATGGGGGGGTCCTCATACGAGCAGTACTTC. This sequence joins TRBV14 and TRBJ2-7; 7 nucleotides line up with TRBD2. V gave up 0 bases and J gave up 4 bases; unmatched junction bases: 12. CDR1 and CDR2 from the germline V gene are SGHDN and FVKESK. The CDR3 totals 17 residues.

The chain carries TRBV28 and TRBJ2-5; D possibly uses TRBD1 or TRBD2 (5 bases each). Trimming took 5 bases from V and 5 from J, leaving 15 bases between them. The CDR3 loop spans 14 amino acids. CDR1 is MDHEN and CDR2 is SYDVKM in the germline V gene. The CDR3 sequence is CASSPGSSRETQYF. The CDR3 DNA reads TGTGCCAGCAGTCCAGGGAGTAGTCGCGAGACCCAGTACTTC. Full variable domain (rest looked up from reference TRBV28 and TRBJ2-5): DVKVTQSSRYLVKRTGEKVFLECVQDMDHENMFWYRQDPGLGLRLIYFSYDVKMKEKGDIPEGYSVSREKKERFSLILESASTNQTSMYLCASSPGSSRETQYFGPGTRLLVL.

The gene calls are TRBV9 and TRBJ2-7, with D maybe TRBD1 (6 bases). V was clipped by 0 bases and J by 6 bases, with 13 bases between them. The CDR3 runs to 14 residues. The germline V gene encodes CDR1 SGDLS and CDR2 YYNGEE. The CDR3 here is CASSVGDTLGEQYF. DNA for the CDR3: TGTGCCAGCAGCGTAGGGGACACCCTGGGCGAGCAGTACTTC.

CDR3 region: CASSMSSGAFYGYTF. The CDR3 DNA reads as TGTGCCAGTAGTATGTCCTCCGGGGCCTTCTATGGCTACACCTTC. J is TRBJ1-2 and V is TRBV19, with D tentatively TRBD1 (5 bases). Trimming shortened V by 3 bases and J by 4 bases, and 15 bases separated the two germline ends. This CDR3 region has 15 residues. CDR1 is LNHDA, CDR2 SQIVND, per germline (reference sequence).

The gene calls are TRBV29-1 and TRBJ1-1; the match to TRBD1 covers 7 bases. With 7 bases clipped from V and 1 base from J, the junction kept 6 bases outside the gene matches. CDR3 length equals 13 residues. Germline CDR1 and CDR2: SQVTM and ANQGSEA. CDR3 loop: CSGRTGANTEAFF. Here the CDR3 DNA reads TGCAGCGGACGGACAGGAGCGAACACTGAAGCTTTCTTT. The full variable domain, its missing parts supplied by reference TRBV29-1 and TRBJ1-1, is SAVISQKPSRDICQRGTSLTIQCQVDSQVTMMFWYRQQPGQSLTLIATANQGSEATYESGFVIDKFPISRPNLTFSTLTVSNMSPEDSSIYLCSGRTGANTEAFFGQGTRLTVV.

The chain is built from TRBV2 and TRBJ2-4; possibly TRBD1 for D (6 bases). Deletions cut 4 bases from V and 4 bases from J, with 11 bases between. This CDR3 comprises 14 residues. Germline V gene data show CDR1 as SNHLY and CDR2 as FYNNEI. DNA of the CDR3: TGTGCCAGCAGTGTATCGGGACAAAAAAACATTCAGTACTTC. Translation: CASSVSGQKNIQYF.

With regard to this clone: Additional DNA sequences in this sample encode the identical CDR3. The rearrangement uses TRBV7-8 and TRBJ2-1; D ambiguous. Germline V gene lookup returns CDR1 SGHVS and CDR2 FQNEAQ. The V gene lost 0 bases and the J gene lost 0 bases, with 12 bases spanning the gap. The CDR3 is made up of 17 amino acids. The CDR3: CASSLAYGSSSYNEQFF. In nucleotides, the CDR3 is TGTGCCAGCAGCTTAGCGTACGGCTCGAGCTCCTACAATGAGCAGTTCTTC.

CDR3 sequence (DNA): TGTGCCAGCAGCTTGACAGCTGACAATGAGCAGTTCTTC. As protein: CASSLTADNEQFF. The J gene is TRBJ2-1, the V gene TRBV5-5; D unresolved. The ends were cut back, 1 base at V and 5 bases at J, with 7 bases in the middle. The CDR3 is 13 amino acids. The germline V gene encodes CDR1 SGHKS and CDR2 YYEKEE (reference sequence).

The rearrangement joins TRBV7-2 to TRBJ1-1; the D gene is possibly TRBD1 (5 bases). The CDR3 spans 15 residues. V lost 5 bases to trimming and J lost 4 bases, with 17 bases between them. Per the germline V gene, CDR1 is SGHTA and CDR2 is FQGNSA. CDR3 DNA sequence: TGTGCCAGCAGCCCATCGCCCGCAAGGGGCACTGAAGCTTTCTTT. This gives the protein CASSPSPARGTEAFF.